These T cell receptor beta chains were read from a single sample in a study of vaccination effects on CD4 cells after COVID-19. Profiled with immunoSEQ multiplex PCR; TCRdb holds only in-frame clones, not every one. The table lists about 31,000 clones, 74% of them singletons. Their target antigens are unknown. This specimen was CD4+ T cells from PBMCs cultured with HCoV-229E spike peptides, taken after COVID-19 vaccination. Receptor source: a human donor who received a COVID-19 vaccine. Both conserved end residues are trimmed from each CDR3. Clone size is stated in some rows and not others, as once, few, many or a class when expanded.

v_gene: TRBV12-3/TRBV12-4; abundance: few; CDR3aa: ASSVTQNTEAF
v_gene: TRBV4-1; abundance: few; CDR3aa: ASSQDRTGQETQY
v_gene: TRBV10-3; abundance: -; CDR3aa: AIGRDRPTDTQY
v_gene: TRBV7-2; abundance: -; CDR3aa: ASSPVWSQPQH
v_gene: TRBV18; abundance: -; CDR3aa: ASSPMDNPRGTEAF
v_gene: TRBV5-1; abundance: -; CDR3aa: ASSRGTGEHSPLH
v_gene: TRBV6-2/TRBV6-3; abundance: -; CDR3aa: ASSSGTGGPINNQPQH
v_gene: TRBV6-6; abundance: once; CDR3aa: ASSKDRTSPEQY
v_gene: TRBV7-9; abundance: -; CDR3aa: ASMGSGYEQY
v_gene: TRBV3-1/TRBV3-2; abundance: once; CDR3aa: ASSPTSGGAREQF
v_gene: TRBV10-3; abundance: -; CDR3aa: AISFRSGTEAF
v_gene: TRBV27; abundance: -; CDR3aa: ASSLSTSQGGRNMDEQF
v_gene: TRBV19; abundance: -; CDR3aa: ASSVNPGTSGMKQY
v_gene: TRBV29-1; abundance: -; CDR3aa: SVVDRAWGGNTIY
v_gene: TRBV28; abundance: -; CDR3aa: ASSLYDREATEAF
v_gene: TRBV11-3; abundance: -; CDR3aa: ASSPLITSDKNTEAF
v_gene: TRBV3-1/TRBV3-2; abundance: -; CDR3aa: ASSQGPGDSNQPQH
v_gene: TRBV10-1; abundance: -; CDR3aa: ASSLRQGNSPLH
v_gene: TRBV5-6; abundance: -; CDR3aa: ASSRSTGVGSPLH
v_gene: TRBV10-3; abundance: few; CDR3aa: AIMKGQYEQY
v_gene: TRBV6-5; abundance: -; CDR3aa: ASSYSERGHGYT
v_gene: TRBV19; abundance: once; CDR3aa: ASSNRDYEQY
v_gene: TRBV12-3/TRBV12-4; abundance: -; CDR3aa: ASSHPVSGELF
v_gene: TRBV3-1/TRBV3-2; abundance: -; CDR3aa: ASSQGLGVPGGYT